The entry below describes one TCR beta chain. The antigen is not known. The bulk TCR libraries were made with methods described before and with listed TCR primers. Via MiXCR, TCRdb re-called the PCR reads, giving one row per CDR3 protein. The sample yields around 480,000 distinct CDR3 sequences, roughly 25% seen once. The data were obtained in a study of molecular identifiers for immune sequencing clone quantification. Broader study findings: Identical TCR molecules that share a barcode could lead to an underestimation of highly expanded clone sizes.

Trimming took off 5 bases at V and 0 bases at J, with 23 bases between the two ends. CDR1 is MNHEY and CDR2 is SMNVEV in the germline V gene (reference sequence). CDR3 length: 19 amino acids. The J gene is TRBJ1-5, the V gene TRBV27; no definite D call. This TCR came from a human donor in good health. Some libraries in this study had Jurkat cell RNA spiked in. Sequencing input: naive CD8+ T cells from blood, with Jurkat cell RNA spiked in. Indicated subset: FACS-sorted CD8+CD4-CCR7+CD45RA+ naive T cells. CDR3 DNA sequence: TGTGCCAGCAGTCCTTCGTGGGAGTATATTAATTATAGCAATCAGCCCCAGCATTTT. It specifies CASSPSWEYINYSNQPQHF.